This T cell receptor (beta chain) was identified in a study of blood T cell repertoires in COVID-19 (dated by TCRdb to the early 2020s). Background for the entire study: Samples covering the acute and convalescent phases of COVID-19 were provided by collaborators in the United States, Italy and Spain. Where available, HLA class I and class II types were taken from metadata supplied by the sample provider and were not determined by assay-based typing. The material from the prospective study consisted of cDNA or gDNA derived from T cells, B-cell-depleted T cells, or PBMCs. The samples were drawn from two sources: the first 160 participants of the ongoing ImmuneRACE study, and fewer than 1,500 subjects contributed by 6 global collaborators. Deeply sampled blood TCRbeta repertoires from subjects exposed to, actively infected with, or recovered from COVID-19 were included in the dataset. Nearly every sample came with metadata listing a de-identified subject ID, COVID-19 status, age in years and sex. The repertoires were released in a freely available public database meant as a resource for research on the immune response to SARS-CoV-2. Broad study findings and their caveats: Clinical and demographic metadata were provided uncurated, with the amount varying by source and participant.

TCRbeta CDR3 regions were amplified from genomic DNA by means of the immunoSEQ Assay, a bias-controlled multiplex PCR. In the source study's methods: The number of nucleated cells in each sample was estimated from the amplification of reference gene primers within the assay. Sequence reads were collapsed and filtered to measure the absolute abundance of every unique TCRbeta CDR3 rearrangement. Productive Simpson clonality was computed per sample as the square root of Simpson's diversity index over productive rearrangements. As stored in TCRdb, this immuneACCESS dataset retains in-frame rearrangements with V and J assigned. A fraction of the clones does not appear; measured against another copy, unresolved V genes explain less than half of the discrepancy, and the remainder lacks a known reason. The D gene and trimming were derived from the DNA, and the V and J assignments and clone size from that table. A total of roughly 120,000 clones appear in this sample, around nine tenths of them only once. The ten largest clonotypes hold 8% to 9.5% of the sample.

In regard to this clone: No antigen is known for it. Qualities for individual bases were not recorded, and no much larger clone is one base off.

A second Seattle source provided samples from volunteer blood donors who had recovered from COVID-19. Each collaborating institution followed its own protocols to collect whole blood in K2EDTA tubes. Collaborator samples were shipped for TCRbeta analysis as frozen whole blood, isolated PBMCs, or DNA extracted from either sample type. V trim: 2 bases; J trim: 4 bases; unmatched bases: 2. The germline V gene specifies SGHRS as CDR1 and YFSETQ as CDR2. The CDR3 covers 14 residues, taking in both the cysteine and the phenylalanine. The kept DNA is CDR3 alone, 42 bases in frame from the first base. The material sequenced was peripheral blood. This clonotype was sampled from an older woman who had recovered from COVID-19. The rearranged chain carries TRBV5-1 and TRBJ2-3; 9 of the junction bases match TRBD2. The CDR3 in this case is CASSLAGGSDTQYF. The nucleotide sequence is given as TGCGCCAGCAGCTTAGCGGGGGGTTCAGATACGCAGTATTTT.